The clone carrying this T cell receptor beta chain was picked up a small number of times. The antigen is undetermined. The identical CDR3 is also encoded by other nucleotide sequences in the sample. Sample treatment: around 19 received Ad26.COV2.S at low or high dose, single or two shots; about 5 received placebo; per-sample allocation not given. Specimen acquisition occurred on day 63 following the initial vaccine or placebo injection. This CDR3 has 13 amino acids. CDR1 SGHVS and CDR2 FNYEAQ come from the germline V gene. The ends were cut back, 5 bases at V and 4 bases at J, with 12 bases in the middle. These data belong to a study of Ad26.COV2.S vaccination and SARS-CoV-2 variants. Study results and caveats: Measures of TCR breadth and depth may have fallen short of total T cell responses.

Repertoires were generated with immunoSEQ multiplex PCR, while TCRdb's copy carries only in-frame clones and drops some. The sample has roughly 420,000 clones; about 88% are singletons. The receptor comes from a person aged 18-65 years who received the Ad26.COV2.S COVID-19 vaccine or a placebo. V is TRBV7-6 and J is TRBJ2-7; D may be TRBD1 or TRBD2 (5 bases each). This specimen was peripheral blood, taken in a trial of Ad26.COV2.S vaccine versus placebo. The CDR3 is CASSPGPNYEQYF. As DNA, the CDR3 is TGTGCCAGCAGCCCGGGACCAAATTACGAGCAGTACTTC.